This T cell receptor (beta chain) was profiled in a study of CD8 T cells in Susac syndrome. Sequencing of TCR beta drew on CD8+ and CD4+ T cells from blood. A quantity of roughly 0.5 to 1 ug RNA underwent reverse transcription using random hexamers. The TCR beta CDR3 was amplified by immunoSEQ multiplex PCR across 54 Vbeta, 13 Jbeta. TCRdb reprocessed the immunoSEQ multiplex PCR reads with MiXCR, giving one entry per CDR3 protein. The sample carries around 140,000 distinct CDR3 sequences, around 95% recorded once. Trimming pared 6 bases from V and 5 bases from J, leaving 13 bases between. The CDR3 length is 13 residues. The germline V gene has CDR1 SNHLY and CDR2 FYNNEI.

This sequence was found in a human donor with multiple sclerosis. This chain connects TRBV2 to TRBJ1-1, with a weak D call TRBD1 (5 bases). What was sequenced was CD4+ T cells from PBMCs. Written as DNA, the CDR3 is TGTGCCAGCAGCCCCCGACAGATAACTGAAGCTTTCTTT. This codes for CASSPRQITEAFF.